This T cell receptor (beta chain) was profiled in a study of T cells and Merkel cell carcinoma outcomes. Only in-frame clones appear in the TCRdb table, and some are missing; sequencing was by immunoSEQ multiplex PCR. The sample holds several thousand clones, over 75% seen once. This CDR3 has 15 residues. After removal of 6 bases from V and 0 bases from J, the junction contained 5 bases not matched to a gene. The germline gives CDR1 SNHLY, CDR2 FYNNEI. The material sequenced was tumor tissue from Merkel cell carcinoma. This sequence joins TRBV2 and TRBJ1-5; 7 bases are shared with TRBD1. The receptor's source is a human donor with Merkel cell carcinoma. CDR3 loop: CASSPDRYSNQPQHF. The CDR3 coding sequence is TGTGCCAGCAGCCCGGACAGGTATAGCAATCAGCCCCAGCATTTT.